This entry lists 17 T cell receptor beta chains sequenced from one sample in a study of beta chain features in type 1 diabetes (dated by TCRdb to 2017 to 2018). Their antigens are not known. Libraries were built with the immunoSEQ multiplex PCR assay. All of the isolated RNA was reverse transcribed with the High Capacity cDNA Reverse Transcription Kit, so expressed TCRB transcripts were sequenced. TCRdb mirrors the immuneACCESS table, restricted to in-frame sequences. Some clones are absent from its copies; in checked studies, under half trace to an unresolved V gene, and the reason for the others is unknown. In all, the sample holds just under 150,000 clones, and about 12% of those were seen once. The ten largest make up around 1.4% of the sample. Study-level results and caveats: In all four CD4+ subsets, TCRB CDR3 length was moderately but significantly shorter in type 1 diabetes patients.

The sequencing sample was made of central memory CD4+ T cells from blood. The receptors come from a man aged 18 to 29 with type 1 diabetes.

The table lists this clone with a few counts. J is TRBJ2-5 and V is TRBV5-1; D not resolved. The CDR3 sequence is 16 residues long. V was shortened by 0 bases and J by 5 bases, with 17 bases between the two germline ends. In germline, CDR1 is SGHRS, CDR2 YFSETQ. The CDR3 is CASSLARQAAPETQYF. The CDR3 DNA is TGCGCCAGCAGCTTGGCTCGGCAGGCCGCCCCGGAGACCCAGTACTTC.

Only a few counts were recorded for this clone. The chain links TRBV7-9 to TRBJ2-3; either TRBD1 or TRBD2 may supply D (6 bases each). Germline CDR1 reads SEHNR; CDR2 reads FQNEAQ (reference sequence). The length of the CDR3 is 15 residues. V was trimmed by 8 bases and J by 3 bases, leaving 18 bases between them. CDR3 protein: CASSARGAKTDTQYF. CDR3 DNA: TGTGCCAGCTCCGCTAGGGGGGCAAAAACAGATACGCAGTATTTT.

This sequence joins TRBV4-1 and TRBJ1-5, with TRBD1 matching over 9 bases. This CDR3 has 18 residues. Trimming cost V 0 bases and J 4 bases; bases outside gene matches: 10. Per the germline V gene, CDR1 is MGHRA and CDR2 is YSYEKL. The chain's CDR3 is CASSQDTGGPHNNQPQHF. CDR3 DNA: TGCGCCAGCAGCCAAGATACAGGGGGCCCACATAATAATCAGCCCCAGCATTTT.

This sequence joins TRBV28 and TRBJ2-5, with D possibly matching TRBD2 (6 bases). This CDR3 has 13 amino acids. Trimming cost V 7 bases and J 1 base, with 10 bases left between them. Germline CDR1 MDHEN, CDR2 SYDVKM. In DNA form, the CDR3 reads TGTGCCAGCACGGAGGGCAGCCAAGAGACCCAGTACTTC. Residues: CASTEGSQETQYF.

This clone is deemed medium-sized. The CDR3 DNA follows: TGTGCCAGCAGCACCCTTTGGACCTACGAAGAGACCCAGTACTTC. Translation gives CASSTLWTYEETQYF. V and J are TRBV21-1 and TRBJ2-5. TRBV21-1 is annotated as a pseudogene. This CDR3 region has 15 residues.

This clone turned up a few times. The J gene is TRBJ1-1, the V gene TRBV19; D ambiguous. Trimming shortened V by 6 bases and J by 5 bases, and 13 bases separated the two germline ends. Germline V gives CDR1 LNHDA, CDR2 SQIVND (reference sequence). The CDR3 is 13 residues long. This CDR3 reads CASRGAVGTEAFF. CDR3 in DNA: TGTGCCAGTAGAGGAGCGGTGGGGACTGAAGCTTTCTTT.

The table lists this clone with many counts. The V and J genes are TRBV29-1 and TRBJ2-4; no clear D gene. Germline lookup yields CDR1 SQVTM and CDR2 ANQGSEA. V lost 8 bases to trimming and J lost 1 base, with 12 bases between them. CDR3 size: 13 residues. CDR3 bases: TGCAGCTCCCAAGATGTGGCCAAAAACATTCAGTACTTC. It codes for CSSQDVAKNIQYF.

The chain joins TRBV29-1 to TRBJ1-1; D perhaps matches TRBD1 (6 bases). Germline-derived CDR1 and CDR2 are SQVTM and ANQGSEA. The CDR3 runs 13 residues. The V end was cut by 3 bases, the J end by 4 bases, with 12 bases between. The chain's CDR3 is CSVDRGAVTEAFF. The CDR3 nucleotides read TGCAGCGTTGATAGGGGGGCAGTCACTGAAGCTTTCTTT.

This clone was counted a few times. The chain uses TRBV7-9 and TRBJ1-1; no clear D gene. Trimming shortened V by 2 bases and J by 4 bases, and 8 bases separated the two germline ends. Germline values: CDR1 SEHNR, CDR2 FQNEAQ (reference sequence). There are 13 residues in the CDR3. The CDR3 spells CASSLREVTEAFF. The CDR3 DNA reads as TGTGCCAGCAGCTTACGGGAAGTCACTGAAGCTTTCTTT.

The chain is built from TRBV9 and TRBJ1-6; D may be TRBD1 (6 bases). Germline assignment: CDR1 SGDLS and CDR2 YYNGEE. The CDR3 has 14 amino acids. With 2 bases removed from V and 8 bases from J, the gap between germline ends came to 11 bases. CDR3 in amino acids: CASSVREGDSPLHF. DNA of the CDR3: TGTGCCAGCAGCGTCCGGGAGGGGGATTCACCCCTCCACTTT.

This clone turned up a few times. The chain uses TRBV6-1 and TRBJ2-1, with 11 bases matching TRBD2. V was pared by 4 bases and J by 2 bases, with 4 bases of the junction left unmatched. The V gene's germline CDR1 is MNHNS and CDR2 SASEGT. CDR3 length equals 16 residues. CDR3: CASSVAGGPPYNEQFF. Written as DNA, the CDR3 is TGTGCCAGCAGTGTAGCGGGGGGGCCGCCCTACAATGAGCAGTTCTTC.

The chain links TRBV25-1 to TRBJ2-2, with unresolved D. V lost 1 base and J lost 7, with 10 bases in between. Germline CDR1 is MGHDK and CDR2 is SYGVNS. The CDR3 extends over 14 amino acids. CDR3 residues: CASSEFGVGGELFF. DNA for the CDR3: TGTGCCAGCAGTGAATTTGGGGTCGGCGGGGAGCTGTTTTTT.

This clone appeared a few times. The chain is built from TRBV2 and TRBJ1-2; D may be TRBD1 (6 bases). V gave up 5 bases and J gave up 4 bases, with 11 bases separating them. Per the germline V gene, CDR1 is SNHLY and CDR2 is FYNNEI. There are 13 residues in the CDR3. CDR3 amino acids: CASSRTATYGYTF. The DNA of the CDR3 is TGTGCCAGCAGTAGGACAGCCACCTATGGCTACACCTTC.

The chain recombines TRBV30 with TRBJ2-2; 12 bases are a match to TRBD2. Germline V lookup: CDR1 GTSNPN, CDR2 SVGIG (reference sequence). This CDR3 comprises 15 residues. The junction had 4 bases not matched to a gene; V was cut back by 5 bases and J by 3 bases. CDR3 sequence (DNA): TGTGCCTGGGCGCGACTAGCGGGGGACACCGGGGAGCTGTTTTTT. Protein: CAWARLAGDTGELFF.

The chain uses TRBV11-2 and TRBJ2-5; 7 bases are shared with TRBD1. The V segment lost 4 bases and the J segment 5 bases; nucleotides outside the gene matches: 7. Germline CDR1 reads SGHAT; CDR2 reads FQNNGV. The CDR3 runs to 14 residues. CDR3 in amino acids: CASSSQGFGETQYF. The CDR3 DNA reads TGTGCCAGCAGCTCACAGGGGTTCGGCGAGACCCAGTACTTC. Using reference TRBV11-2 and TRBJ2-5 for the parts outside the CDR3, the full variable domain is EAGVAQSPRYKIIEKRQSVAFWCNPISGHATLYWYQQILGQGPKLLIQFQNNGVVDDSQLPKDRFSAERLKGVDSTLKIQPAKLEDSAVYLCASSSQGFGETQYFGPGTRLLVL.

This clone was seen once. The chain is built from TRBV19 and TRBJ2-7, with TRBD1 identical over 7 bases. The ends lost 4 bases at V and 6 bases at J; junction bases unmatched: 9. The CDR3 is made up of 14 amino acids. Germline values: CDR1 LNHDA, CDR2 SQIVND (reference sequence). As DNA, the CDR3 is TGTGCCAGTAGTAAGGGGGCTAGTTTTGGCGAGCAGTACTTC. This codes for CASSKGASFGEQYF.

This clone was observed a few times. The rearrangement joins TRBV29-1 to TRBJ2-7; 8 nucleotides align to TRBD1. Germline lookup yields CDR1 SQVTM and CDR2 ANQGSEA. There are 13 residues in the CDR3. Germline trimming cut 4 bases from V and 3 bases from J; bases unmatched to any gene: 5. This CDR3 is CSVGGTGHYEQYF. CDR3 sequence (DNA): TGCAGCGTTGGGGGGACAGGTCACTACGAGCAGTACTTC.